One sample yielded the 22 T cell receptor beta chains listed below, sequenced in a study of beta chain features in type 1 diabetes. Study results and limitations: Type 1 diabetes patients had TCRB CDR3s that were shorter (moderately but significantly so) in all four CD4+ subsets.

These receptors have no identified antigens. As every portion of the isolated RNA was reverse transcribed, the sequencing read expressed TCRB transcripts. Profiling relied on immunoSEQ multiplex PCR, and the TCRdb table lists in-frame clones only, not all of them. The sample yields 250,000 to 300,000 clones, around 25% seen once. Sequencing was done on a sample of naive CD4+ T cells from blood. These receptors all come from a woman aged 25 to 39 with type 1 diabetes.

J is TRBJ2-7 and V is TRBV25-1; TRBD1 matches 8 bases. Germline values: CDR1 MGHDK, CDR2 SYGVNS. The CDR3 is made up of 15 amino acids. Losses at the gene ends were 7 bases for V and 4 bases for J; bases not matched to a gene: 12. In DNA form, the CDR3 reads TGTGCCAGCATGCCGGCAAGAGGACAGGGATACGAGCAGTACTTC. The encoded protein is CASMPARGQGYEQYF.

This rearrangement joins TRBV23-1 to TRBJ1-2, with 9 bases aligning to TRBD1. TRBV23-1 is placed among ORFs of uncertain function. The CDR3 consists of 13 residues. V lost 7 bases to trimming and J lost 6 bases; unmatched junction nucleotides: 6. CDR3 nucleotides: TGCGCCAGCACTACCCGGACAGGGGATGGCTACACCTTC. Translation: CASTTRTGDGYTF.

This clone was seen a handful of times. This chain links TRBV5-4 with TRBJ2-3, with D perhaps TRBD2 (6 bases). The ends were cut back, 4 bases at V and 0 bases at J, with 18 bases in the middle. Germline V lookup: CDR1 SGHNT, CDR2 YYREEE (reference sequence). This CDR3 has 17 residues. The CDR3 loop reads CASSQRRIADSTDTQYF. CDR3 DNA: TGTGCCAGCAGCCAAAGGCGAATAGCGGATAGCACAGATACGCAGTATTTT. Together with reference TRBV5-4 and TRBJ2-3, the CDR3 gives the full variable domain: ETGVTQSPTHLIKTRGQQVTLRCSSQSGHNTVSWYQQALGQGPQFIFQYYREEENGRGNFPPRFSGLQFPNYSSELNVNALELDDSALYLCASSQRRIADSTDTQYFGPGTRLTVL.

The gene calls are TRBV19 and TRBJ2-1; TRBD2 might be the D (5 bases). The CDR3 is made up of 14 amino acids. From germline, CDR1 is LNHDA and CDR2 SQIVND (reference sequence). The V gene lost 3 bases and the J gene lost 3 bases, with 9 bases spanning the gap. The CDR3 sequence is CASSIGGFYNEQFF. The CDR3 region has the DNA TGTGCCAGTAGTATCGGAGGCTTCTACAATGAGCAGTTCTTC.

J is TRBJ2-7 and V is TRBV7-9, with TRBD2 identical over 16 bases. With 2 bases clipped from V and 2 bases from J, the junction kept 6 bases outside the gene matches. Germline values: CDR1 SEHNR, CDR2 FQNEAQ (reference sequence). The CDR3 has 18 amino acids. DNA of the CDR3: TGTGCCAGCAGCTTAAGGGTAGGGACTAGCGGGAGGGCCTACGAGCAGTACTTC. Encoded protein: CASSLRVGTSGRAYEQYF.

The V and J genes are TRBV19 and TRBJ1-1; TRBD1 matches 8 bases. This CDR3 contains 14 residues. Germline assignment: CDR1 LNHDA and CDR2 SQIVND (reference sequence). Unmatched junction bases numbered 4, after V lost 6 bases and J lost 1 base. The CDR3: CASSQGTGNTEAFF. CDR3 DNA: TGTGCCAGTAGCCAGGGGACAGGGAACACTGAAGCTTTCTTT.

In DNA, the CDR3 is TGCAGCGTTGAACAACAGGGAGGCACAGATACGCAGTATTTT. As protein: CSVEQQGGTDTQYF. The rearrangement uses TRBV29-1 and TRBJ2-3; TRBD1 might be the D (6 bases). Deletions cut 2 bases from V and 1 base from J, with 10 bases between. The germline V gene has CDR1 SQVTM and CDR2 ANQGSEA. CDR3 size: 14 residues.

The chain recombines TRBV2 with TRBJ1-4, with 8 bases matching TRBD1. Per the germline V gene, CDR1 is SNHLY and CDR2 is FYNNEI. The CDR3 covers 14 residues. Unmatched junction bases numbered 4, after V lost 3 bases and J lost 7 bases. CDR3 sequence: CASSDDRGSEKLFF. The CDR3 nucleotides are TGTGCCAGCAGTGACGACAGGGGTAGTGAAAAACTGTTTTTT.

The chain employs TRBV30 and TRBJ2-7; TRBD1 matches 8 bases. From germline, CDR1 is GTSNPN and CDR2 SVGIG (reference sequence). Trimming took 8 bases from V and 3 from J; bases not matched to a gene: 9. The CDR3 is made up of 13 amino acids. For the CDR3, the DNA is TGTGCCCAAAGGGGGGACAGGAGCTACGAGCAGTACTTC. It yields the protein CAQRGDRSYEQYF. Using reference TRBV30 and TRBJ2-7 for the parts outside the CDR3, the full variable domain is SQTIHQWPATLVQPVGSPLSLECTVEGTSNPNLYWYRQAAGRGLQLLFYSVGIGQISSEVPQNLSASRPQDRQFILSSKKLLLSDSGFYLCAQRGDRSYEQYFGPGTRLTVT.

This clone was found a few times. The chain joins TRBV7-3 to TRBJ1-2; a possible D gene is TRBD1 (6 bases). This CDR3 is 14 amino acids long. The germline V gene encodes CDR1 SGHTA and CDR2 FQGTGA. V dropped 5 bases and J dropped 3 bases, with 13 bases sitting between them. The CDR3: CASSPQQGDYGYTF. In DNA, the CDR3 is TGTGCCAGCAGCCCACAACAGGGTGACTATGGCTACACCTTC.

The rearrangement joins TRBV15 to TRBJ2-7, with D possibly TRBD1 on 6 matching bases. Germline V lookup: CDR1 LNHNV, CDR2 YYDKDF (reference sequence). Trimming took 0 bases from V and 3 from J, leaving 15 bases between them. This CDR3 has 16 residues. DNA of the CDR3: TGTGCCACCAGCAGAGATAAGACAGGTGGGATCTACGAGCAGTACTTC. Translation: CATSRDKTGGIYEQYF.

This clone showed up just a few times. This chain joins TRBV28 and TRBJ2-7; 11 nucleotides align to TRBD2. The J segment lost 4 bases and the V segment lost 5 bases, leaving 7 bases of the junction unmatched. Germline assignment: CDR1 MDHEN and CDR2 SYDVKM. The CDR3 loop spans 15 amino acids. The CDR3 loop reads CASSPPGLAVYEQYF. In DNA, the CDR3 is TGTGCCAGCAGTCCCCCGGGACTAGCGGTATACGAGCAGTACTTC.

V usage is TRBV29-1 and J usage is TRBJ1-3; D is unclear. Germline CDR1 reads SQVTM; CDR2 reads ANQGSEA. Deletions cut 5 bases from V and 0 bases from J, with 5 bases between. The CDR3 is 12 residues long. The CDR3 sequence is CSVRSSGNTIYF. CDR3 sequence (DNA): TGCAGCGTTAGGAGCTCTGGAAACACCATATATTTT.

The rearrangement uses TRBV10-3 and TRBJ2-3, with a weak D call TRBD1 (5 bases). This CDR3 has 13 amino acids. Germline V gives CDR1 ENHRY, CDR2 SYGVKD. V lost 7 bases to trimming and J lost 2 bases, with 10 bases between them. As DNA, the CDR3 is TGTGCCATCACCCCGACAGTCACAGATACGCAGTATTTT. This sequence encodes CAITPTVTDTQYF.

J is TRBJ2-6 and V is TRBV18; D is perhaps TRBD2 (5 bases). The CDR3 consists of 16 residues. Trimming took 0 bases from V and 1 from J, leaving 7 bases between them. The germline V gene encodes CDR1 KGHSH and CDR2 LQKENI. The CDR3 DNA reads TGTGCCAGCTCACCACCGGGCGGGTCTGGGGCCAACGTCCTGACTTTC. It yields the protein CASSPPGGSGANVLTF.

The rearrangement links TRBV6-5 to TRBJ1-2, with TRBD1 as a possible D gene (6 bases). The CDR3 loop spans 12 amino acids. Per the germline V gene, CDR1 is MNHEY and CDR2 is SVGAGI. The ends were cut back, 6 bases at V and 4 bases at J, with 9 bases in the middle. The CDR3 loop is CASRRDTYGYTF. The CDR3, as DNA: TGTGCCAGCAGAAGGGACACCTATGGCTACACCTTC.

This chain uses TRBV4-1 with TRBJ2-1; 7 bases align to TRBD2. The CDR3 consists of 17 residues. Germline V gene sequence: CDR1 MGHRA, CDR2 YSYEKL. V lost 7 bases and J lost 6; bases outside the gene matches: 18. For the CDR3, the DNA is TGCGCCAGCAACGTGGGACTACTAGTCAGAAGGGGCAATGAGCAGTTCTTC. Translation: CASNVGLLVRRGNEQFF.

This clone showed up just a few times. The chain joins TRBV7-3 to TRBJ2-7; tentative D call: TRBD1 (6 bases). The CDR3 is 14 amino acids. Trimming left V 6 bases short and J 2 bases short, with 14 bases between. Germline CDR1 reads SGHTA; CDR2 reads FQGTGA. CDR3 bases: TGTGCCAGCAGTGCGTACGACAGGCCCTACGAGCAGTACTTC. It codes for CASSAYDRPYEQYF.

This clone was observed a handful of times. In nucleotides, the CDR3 is TGTGCCAGCAGCTCCCTCCCGACTAGCGGGGACTCCTACGAGCAGTACTTC. It encodes CASSSLPTSGDSYEQYF. V usage is TRBV7-9 and J usage is TRBJ2-7, with TRBD2 matching over 11 bases. The CDR3 is 17 amino acids. Per germline, CDR1 SEHNR and CDR2 FQNEAQ (reference sequence). Unmatched junction bases numbered 8, after V lost 4 bases and J lost 0 bases.

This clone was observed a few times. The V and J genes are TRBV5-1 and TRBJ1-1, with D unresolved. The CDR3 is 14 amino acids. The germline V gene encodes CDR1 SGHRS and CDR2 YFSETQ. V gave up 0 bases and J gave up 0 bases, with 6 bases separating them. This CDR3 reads CASSLDSLNTEAFF. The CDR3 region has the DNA TGCGCCAGCAGCTTGGACAGTTTGAACACTGAAGCTTTCTTT.

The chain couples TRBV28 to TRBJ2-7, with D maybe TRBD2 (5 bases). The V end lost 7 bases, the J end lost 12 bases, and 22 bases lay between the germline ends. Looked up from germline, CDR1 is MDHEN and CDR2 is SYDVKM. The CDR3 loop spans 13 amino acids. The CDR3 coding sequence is TGTGCCAGCACACCGGAGGAAAATCGGGGTGCGTACTTC. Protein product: CASTPEENRGAYF.

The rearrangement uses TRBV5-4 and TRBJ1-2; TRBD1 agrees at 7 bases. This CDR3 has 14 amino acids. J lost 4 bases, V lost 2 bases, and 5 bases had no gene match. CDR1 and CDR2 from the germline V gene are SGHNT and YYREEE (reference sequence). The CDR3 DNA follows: TGTGCCAGCAGCTTTAAGGGGGCCGGCTATGGCTACACCTTC. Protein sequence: CASSFKGAGYGYTF.